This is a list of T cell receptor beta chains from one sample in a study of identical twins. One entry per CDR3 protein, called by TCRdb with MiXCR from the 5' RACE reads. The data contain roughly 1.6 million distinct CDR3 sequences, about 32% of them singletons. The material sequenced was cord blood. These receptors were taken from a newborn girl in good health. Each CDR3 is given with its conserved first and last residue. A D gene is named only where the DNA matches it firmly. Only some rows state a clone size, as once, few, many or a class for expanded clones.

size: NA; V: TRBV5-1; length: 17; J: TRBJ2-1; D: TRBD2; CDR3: CASSIGTSGGSYNEQFF; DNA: TGCGCCAGCAGCATCGGGACTAGCGGGGGCTCCTACAATGAGCAGTTCTTC
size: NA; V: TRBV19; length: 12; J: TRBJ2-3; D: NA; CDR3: CASSWRADTQYF; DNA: TGTGCCAGTAGTTGGAGGGCAGATACGCAGTATTTT
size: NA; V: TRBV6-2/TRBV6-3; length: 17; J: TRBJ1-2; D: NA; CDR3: CASSYGTGSFLNYGYTF; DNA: TGTGCCAGCAGTTACGGGACCGGGTCTTTCCTTAACTATGGCTACACCTTC
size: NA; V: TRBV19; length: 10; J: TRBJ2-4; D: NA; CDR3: CASSRDIQYF; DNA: TGTGCCAGTAGTAGGGACATTCAGTACTTC
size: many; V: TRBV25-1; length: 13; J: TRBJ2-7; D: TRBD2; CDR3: CASSGTSSYEQYF; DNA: TGTGCCAGCAGTGGGACTAGCTCCTACGAGCAGTACTTC
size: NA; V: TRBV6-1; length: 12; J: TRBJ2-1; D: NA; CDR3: CASWGLNNEQFF; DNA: TGTGCCAGCTGGGGACTTAACAATGAGCAGTTCTTC
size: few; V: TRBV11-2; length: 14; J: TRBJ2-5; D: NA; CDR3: CASSLVTTQETQYF; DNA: TGTGCCAGCAGCTTAGTGACTACGCAAGAGACCCAGTACTTC
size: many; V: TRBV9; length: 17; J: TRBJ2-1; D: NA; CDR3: CASSLHSGTDSRNEQFF; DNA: TGTGCCAGCAGCCTCCATTCCGGGACGGATTCCCGGAATGAGCAGTTCTTC
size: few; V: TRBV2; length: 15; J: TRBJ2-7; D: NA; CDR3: CASSGTDWNSYEQYF; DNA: TGTGCCAGCAGTGGGACGGACTGGAATTCCTACGAGCAGTACTTC
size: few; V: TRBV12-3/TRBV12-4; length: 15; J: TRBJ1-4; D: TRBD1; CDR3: CASSVGTGRNEKLFF; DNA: TGTGCCAGCAGTGTCGGGACAGGTAGAAATGAAAAACTGTTTTTT